This record concerns one TCR beta chain sequence. PCR primers comprised 60 Vbeta and 13 Jbeta primers. Assay used: immunoSEQ multiplex PCR; TCRdb lists only in-frame clones, some missing. The data contain 150,000 to 200,000 clones, around 80% of them singletons. This record belongs to a study of cytomegalovirus exposure and HLA in healthy donors. In germline, CDR1 is SGHDT, CDR2 YYEEEE. This CDR3 contains 14 residues. V lost 8 bases to trimming and J lost 4 bases; unmatched junction nucleotides: 10. The source of this sequence is a woman under 30 in good health and CMV-seropositive. The source material was PBMCs. The genes are TRBV5-6 and TRBJ1-2, with TRBD1 identical over 8 bases. CDR3 nucleotides: TGTGCCAGTAGGATACAGGGGGAAAGCTATGGCTACACCTTC. Translated, it gives CASRIQGESYGYTF.